The sequence of this T cell receptor (beta chain) was determined in a study of T cells after posttransplantation cyclophosphamide. Study-level points and caveats: Tissue-infiltrating T cells from skin or gut overlapped little with blood T cells. After PTCy, TRB diversity resembled that of CNI/methotrexate controls.

On the day of bone marrow donation, the related graft donor provided peripheral blood. This clone was detected ten times or more. Its antigen remains unidentified. The repertoire was sequenced with immunoSEQ multiplex PCR; TCRdb's copy has only in-frame clones and lacks some. The specimen gives about 39,000 clones without singletons; the ten biggest hold about 4.5%. Germline V gene sequence: CDR1 SGHDT, CDR2 YYEEEE. V lost 4 bases and J lost 4; bases outside the gene matches: 9. This CDR3 contains 15 residues. Sequencing input: PBMCs. V is TRBV5-6 and J is TRBJ1-2; 8 bases are shared with TRBD1. The sequence was collected from a woman aged 45-60 years in good health and a related stem cell transplant donor. The CDR3 loop is CASSPLTGVVYGYTF. The CDR3 coding sequence is TGTGCCAGCAGCCCGCTGACAGGGGTTGTCTATGGCTACACCTTC.